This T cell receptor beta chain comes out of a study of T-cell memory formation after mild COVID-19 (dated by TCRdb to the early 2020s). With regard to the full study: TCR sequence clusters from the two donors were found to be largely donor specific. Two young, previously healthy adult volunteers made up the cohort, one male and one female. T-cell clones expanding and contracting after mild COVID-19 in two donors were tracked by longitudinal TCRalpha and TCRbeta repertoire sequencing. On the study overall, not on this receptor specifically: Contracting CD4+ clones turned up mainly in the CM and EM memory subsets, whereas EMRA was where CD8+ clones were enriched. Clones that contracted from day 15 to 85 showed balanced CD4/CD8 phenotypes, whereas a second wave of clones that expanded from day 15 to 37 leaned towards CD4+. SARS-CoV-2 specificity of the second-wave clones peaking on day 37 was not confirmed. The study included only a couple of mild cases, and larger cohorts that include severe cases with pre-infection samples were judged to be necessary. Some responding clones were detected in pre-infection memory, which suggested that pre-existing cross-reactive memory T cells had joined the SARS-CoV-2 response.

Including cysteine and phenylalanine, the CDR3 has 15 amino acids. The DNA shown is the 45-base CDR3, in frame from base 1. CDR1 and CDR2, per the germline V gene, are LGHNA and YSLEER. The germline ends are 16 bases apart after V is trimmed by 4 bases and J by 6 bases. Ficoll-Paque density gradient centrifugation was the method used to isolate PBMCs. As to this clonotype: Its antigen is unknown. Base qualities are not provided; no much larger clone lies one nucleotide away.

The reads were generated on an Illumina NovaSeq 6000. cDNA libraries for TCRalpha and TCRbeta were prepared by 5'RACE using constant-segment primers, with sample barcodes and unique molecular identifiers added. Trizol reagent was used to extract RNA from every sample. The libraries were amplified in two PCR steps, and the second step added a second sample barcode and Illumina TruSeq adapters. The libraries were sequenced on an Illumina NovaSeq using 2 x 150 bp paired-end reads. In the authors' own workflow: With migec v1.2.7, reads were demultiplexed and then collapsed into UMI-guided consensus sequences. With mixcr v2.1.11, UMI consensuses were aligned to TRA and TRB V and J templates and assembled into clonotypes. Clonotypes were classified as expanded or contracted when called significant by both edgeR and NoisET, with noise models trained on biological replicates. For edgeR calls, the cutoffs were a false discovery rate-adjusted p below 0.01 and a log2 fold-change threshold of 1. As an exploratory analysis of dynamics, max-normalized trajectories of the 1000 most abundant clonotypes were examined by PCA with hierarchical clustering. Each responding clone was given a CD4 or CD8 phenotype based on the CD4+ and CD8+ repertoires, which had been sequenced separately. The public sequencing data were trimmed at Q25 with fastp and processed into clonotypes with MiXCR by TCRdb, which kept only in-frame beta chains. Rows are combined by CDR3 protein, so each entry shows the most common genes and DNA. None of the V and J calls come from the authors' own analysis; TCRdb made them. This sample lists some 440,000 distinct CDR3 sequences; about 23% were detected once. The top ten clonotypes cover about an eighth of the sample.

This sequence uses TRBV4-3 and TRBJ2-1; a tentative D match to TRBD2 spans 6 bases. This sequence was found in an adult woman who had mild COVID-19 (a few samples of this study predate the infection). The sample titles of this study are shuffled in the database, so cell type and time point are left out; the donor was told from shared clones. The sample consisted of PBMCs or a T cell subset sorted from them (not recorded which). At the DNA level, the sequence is TGCGCCAGCAGCCGTCAGGGCGGGACGGGCAATGAGCAGTTCTTC. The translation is CASSRQGGTGNEQFF.